These 11 T cell receptor beta chains originate from one sample sequenced in a study of shared clonotypes between healthy human individuals. This table comes from immunoSEQ multiplex PCR, and its TCRdb copy is limited to in-frame clones, with some not included. Of approximately 2.5 million clones in the sample, more than 85% are singletons; the top ten hold more than 0.35%. Sequenced sample: naive CD4+ T cells from PBMCs. The subset is: CD45RA+ positively selected. These TCRs come from a man younger than 35 in good health. Some clones in this sample may be carry-over from other donors' samples.

As concerns this clone: In the same sample, other DNA sequences code for this CDR3. The chain carries TRBV7-3 and TRBJ2-7; 12 bases map to TRBD2. Germline CDR1 SGHTA, CDR2 FQGTGA. Losses at the gene ends were 6 bases for V and 2 bases for J; bases not matched to a gene: 2. The CDR3 runs to 14 residues. The CDR3 coding sequence is TGTGCCAGCAGTCGGACTAGCGGGACCTACGAGCAGTACTTC. Translated, it gives CASSRTSGTYEQYF.

The chain employs TRBV7-9 and TRBJ2-1; perhaps TRBD2 as D (6 bases). From germline, CDR1 is SEHNR and CDR2 FQNEAQ (reference sequence). V was shortened by 1 base and J by 8 bases, with 12 bases between the two germline ends. The CDR3 sequence is 14 residues long. CDR3 sequence: CASSLDGGSDEQFF. The CDR3 DNA reads TGTGCCAGCAGCTTAGATGGAGGGTCTGATGAGCAGTTCTTC.

This clone was counted a few times. This chain joins TRBV30 and TRBJ1-5; D is uncertain. Trimming stripped 0 bases from V and 4 bases from J, with 10 bases between. The CDR3 spans 14 residues. CDR1 and CDR2 from the germline V gene are GTSNPN and SVGIG (reference sequence). This CDR3 is CAWSVAYQNQPQHF. The CDR3, as DNA: TGTGCCTGGAGTGTGGCTTACCAGAATCAGCCCCAGCATTTT.

The chain is built from TRBV7-2 and TRBJ2-1, with D tentatively TRBD1 (5 bases). The V gene lost 1 base and the J gene lost 6 bases, with 10 bases spanning the gap. Germline CDR1 and CDR2: SGHTA and FQGNSA. CDR3 size: 14 residues. CDR3 sequence: CASSLGRALNEQFF. DNA for the CDR3: TGTGCCAGCAGCTTAGGCAGGGCCCTCAATGAGCAGTTCTTC.

CDR3 residues: CAWSVRQGRETQYF. As DNA, the CDR3 is TGTGCCTGGAGTGTTCGACAGGGCAGGGAGACCCAGTACTTC. V usage is TRBV30 and J usage is TRBJ2-5, with TRBD1 matching over 7 bases. J lost 5 bases, V lost 0 bases, and 6 bases had no gene match. The CDR3 extends over 14 amino acids. Germline CDR1 is GTSNPN and CDR2 is SVGIG (reference sequence).

J is TRBJ2-3 and V is TRBV18; 9 bases match TRBD1. V was pared by 5 bases and J by 5 bases, with 11 bases of the junction left unmatched. Germline loops: CDR1 KGHSH, CDR2 LQKENI. The CDR3 covers 16 residues. The CDR3, as DNA: TGTGCCAGCTCATCTACGGCAGGACAGGGGATAGATACGCAGTATTTT. Translation: CASSSTAGQGIDTQYF.

The gene calls are TRBV19 and TRBJ1-1, with unresolved D. Germline CDR1 is LNHDA and CDR2 is SQIVND (reference sequence). There are 16 residues in the CDR3. The V end lost 6 bases, the J end lost 6 bases, and 23 bases lay between the germline ends. CDR3: CASSHIKEGSYAEAFF. CDR3 DNA sequence: TGTGCCAGTAGCCACATTAAGGAGGGCTCATACGCTGAAGCTTTCTTT.

This sequence joins TRBV5-6 and TRBJ1-4; tentative D call: TRBD1 (5 bases). The germline V gene encodes CDR1 SGHDT and CDR2 YYEEEE. The V end lost 2 bases, the J end lost 5 bases, and 13 bases lay between the germline ends. The CDR3 spans 15 residues. CDR3 region: CASSLRGRLNEKLFF. CDR3 DNA sequence: TGTGCCAGCAGCTTACGGGGACGGTTGAATGAAAAACTGTTTTTT.

In this sample, this clone turned up once. The V call is TRBV27, the J call TRBJ2-7; TRBD1 matches 8 bases. With V trimmed by 6 bases and J by 2 bases, 15 bases remained unmatched. The CDR3 is 17 residues long. Germline CDR1 is MNHEY and CDR2 is SMNVEV (reference sequence). The CDR3 region is CASRVSGRGRGPYEQYF. DNA for the CDR3: TGTGCCAGCAGGGTTTCCGGTAGGGGCAGGGGGCCCTACGAGCAGTACTTC.

This chain joins TRBV14 and TRBJ1-2, with D possibly being TRBD1 (6 bases). Germline CDR1 and CDR2: SGHDN and FVKESK. The CDR3 extends over 14 amino acids. Between the trimmed V and J ends, which lost 4 bases and 5 bases, there was a span of 14 bases. CDR3 nucleotides: TGTGCCAGCAGCCGCACAGGGATTCGGTATGGCTACACCTTC. This gives the protein CASSRTGIRYGYTF. Looking up the rest from reference TRBV14 and TRBJ1-2 gives the full variable domain: EAGVTQFPSHSVIEKGQTVTLRCDPISGHDNLYWYRRVMGKEIKFLLHFVKESKQDESGMPNNRFLAERTGGTYSTLKVQPAELEDSGVYFCASSRTGIRYGYTFGSGTRLTVV.

V and J are TRBV5-1 and TRBJ2-5; 8 bases fit TRBD2. Germline V CDR1 and CDR2: SGHRS, YFSETQ. The V segment lost 4 bases and the J segment 1 base; nucleotides outside the gene matches: 9. The CDR3 sequence is 16 residues long. CDR3 residues: CASSGGGSGSQETQYF. Here the CDR3 DNA reads TGCGCCAGCAGCGGTGGAGGGAGCGGGAGCCAAGAGACCCAGTACTTC.